The 15 T cell receptor beta chains reported below all come from one sample, sequenced in a study of regulatory T cells in long-lasting Graves disease. Time point noted: newly diagnosed GD, antithyroid drugs for less than 3 months. Generation of the TCR library employed RNA extracted from PBMCs. HTBI primers from iRepertoire and Arm-PCR of CDR3 regions yielded the TCR beta libraries. TCRdb re-derived calls from the multiplex PCR reads in MiXCR, one entry per CDR3 protein. Among 400,000 to 500,000 distinct CDR3 sequences listed, around 17% were seen once. Separately, the same data were catalogued under a study of T cells in Graves' hyperthyroidism and ophthalmopathy.

Sequences were derived from peripheral blood mononuclear cells (PBMCs), sampled at new diagnosis, from a patient treated with antithyroid drugs. All receptors derive from a woman in her twenties or thirties with Graves disease.

For this clonotype: A far larger clone is only one base removed, so a read error is likely. CDR3 in amino acids: CASSLGTSGGNGQFF. The CDR3 nucleotides are TGTGCCAGCAGCTTAGGGACTAGCGGGGGGAATGGGCAGTTCTTC. The V and J genes are TRBV28 and TRBJ2-1; TRBD2 aligns across 15 bases. Germline CDR1 reads MDHEN; CDR2 reads SYDVKM. CDR3 length: 15 amino acids.

Ten or more counts support this clonotype. This chain uses TRBV28 with TRBJ2-7; D not resolved. The ends were cut back, 5 bases at V and 0 bases at J, with 17 bases in the middle. This CDR3 has 16 residues. The germline V gene has CDR1 MDHEN and CDR2 SYDVKM. CDR3 protein: CASSTPAGSYSYEQYF. CDR3 nucleotides: TGTGCCAGCAGTACCCCGGCCGGGTCGTACTCCTACGAGCAGTACTTC. The full variable domain, in which reference TRBV28 and TRBJ2-7 provide the parts outside the CDR3, is DVKVTQSSRYLVKRTGEKVFLECVQDMDHENMFWYRQDPGLGLRLIYFSYDVKMKEKGDIPEGYSVSREKKERFSLILESASTNQTSMYLCASSTPAGSYSYEQYFGPGTRLTVT.

This clonotype occurred a few times. This sequence may be a read error, since a much larger clone differs from it by one base. The chain couples TRBV11-2 to TRBJ1-1, with D hard to call. The length of the CDR3 is 14 residues. Germline CDR1 reads SGHAT; CDR2 reads FQNNGV. The CDR3 nucleotides are TGTACCAGCAGCTTAGGAGTGGTGCCCACTGAAGCTTTCTTT. It is translated as CTSSLGVVPTEAFF. The whole variable domain, filled in from reference TRBV11-2 and TRBJ1-1, reads EAGVAQSPRYKIIEKRQSVAFWCNPISGHATLYWYQQILGQGPKLLIQFQNNGVVDDSQLPKDRFSAERLKGVDSTLKIQPAKLEDSAVYLCTSSLGVVPTEAFFGQGTRLTVV.

Comment on this clonotype: A much larger clone differs by one base, so this may be a read error. The gene calls are TRBV20-1 and TRBJ1-2, with D perhaps TRBD1 (6 bases). Germline V gives CDR1 DFQATT, CDR2 SNEGSKA (reference sequence). The V gene lost 8 bases and the J gene lost 6 bases, with 16 bases spanning the gap. The length of the CDR3 is 12 residues. Written as DNA, the CDR3 is TGCAGTCATTTTGATTCAGGGGATGGCTACACCTTC. It specifies CSHFDSGDGYTF.

This clonotype was detected many times. The J gene is TRBJ2-3, the V gene TRBV14; 8 bases line up with TRBD2. V was pared by 4 bases and J by 1 base, with 4 bases of the junction left unmatched. The CDR3 extends over 15 amino acids. The germline CDR1 and CDR2 sequences are SGHDN and FVKESK. In DNA form, the CDR3 reads TGTGCCAGCAGCCCACTAGCGGACCGCACAGATACGCAGTATTTT. Protein: CASSPLADRTDTQYF.

The rearrangement links TRBV27 to TRBJ2-1; 15 bases align to TRBD2. Germline CDR1 MNHEY, CDR2 SMNVEV (reference sequence). The V segment lost 2 bases and the J segment 9 bases; nucleotides outside the gene matches: 8. The CDR3 runs to 17 residues. The CDR3 spells CASSLPGTSGRRGEQFF. The CDR3 DNA reads as TGTGCCAGCAGTTTACCCGGGACTAGCGGGAGGAGGGGTGAGCAGTTCTTC.

The chain employs TRBV7-9 and TRBJ1-3; D ambiguous. The CDR3 consists of 12 residues. The V end was cut by 7 bases, the J end by 5 bases, with 9 bases between. Germline values: CDR1 SEHNR, CDR2 FQNEAQ (reference sequence). The CDR3: CASTPNRNTIYF. The CDR3 DNA reads as TGTGCCAGCACCCCTAACCGAAACACCATATATTTT.

Only a few counts were recorded for this clonotype. The V gene is TRBV20-1, the J gene TRBJ2-1; 12 bases are shared with TRBD2. The V gene's germline CDR1 is DFQATT and CDR2 SNEGSKA (reference sequence). V shed 0 bases, J shed 0 bases, and the junction held 9 bases outside the gene matches. The CDR3 extends over 19 amino acids. CDR3 sequence: CSARDRASGRESSYNEQFF. The CDR3 coding sequence is TGCAGTGCTAGAGATCGGGCTAGCGGGAGGGAGAGCTCCTACAATGAGCAGTTCTTC.

The table lists this clonotype with a few counts. One end of the junction fails to match germline, which may point to a read error. The chain uses TRBV29-1 and TRBJ2-1; D is ambiguous. Germline CDR1 reads SQVTM; CDR2 reads ANQGSEA. This CDR3 contains 15 residues. CDR3 amino acids: CSVEGSLGSYNEQFF. Written as DNA, the CDR3 is TGCAGCGTCGAAGGATCCCTGGGCTCCTACAATGAGCAGTTCTTC.

This clonotype was observed many times. This chain links TRBV27 with TRBJ1-1; D unclear. V gave up 3 bases and J gave up 2 bases, with 13 bases separating them. CDR1 is MNHEY, CDR2 SMNVEV, per germline (reference sequence). CDR3 length: 15 amino acids. CDR3 DNA sequence: TGTGCCAGCAGTTTGGTTCCGGGGATAAACACTGAAGCTTTCTTT. This translates into CASSLVPGINTEAFF.

Of note for this clonotype: A much more abundant neighbour one base away suggests this may be a read error. The chain recombines TRBV27 with TRBJ2-1, with 9 bases matching TRBD1. In germline, CDR1 is MNHEY, CDR2 SMNVEV (reference sequence). The CDR3 covers 16 residues. The trim removed 5 bases at V and 10 bases at J, leaving 15 bases unmatched. CDR3 DNA: TGTGCCAGCAGTCGATTTGGAGGGACAGGGTTCTACGAGCAGTTCTTC. Protein: CASSRFGGTGFYEQFF.

This clonotype was counted ten times or more. The rearrangement links TRBV28 to TRBJ2-3; a possible D gene is TRBD1 (6 bases). This CDR3 comprises 14 residues. Germline assignment: CDR1 MDHEN and CDR2 SYDVKM. Trimming pared 3 bases from V and 2 bases from J, leaving 9 bases between. In DNA, the CDR3 is TGTGCCAGCAGTTTCACAGGGATCACAGATACGCAGTATTTT. It yields the protein CASSFTGITDTQYF.

This clonotype was seen more than once but under ten times. This rearrangement joins TRBV6-2 or TRBV6-3 to TRBJ1-1; D not certain. This CDR3 comprises 12 residues. Trimming removed 0 bases at V and 8 bases at J, with 7 bases between. The germline gives CDR1 MNHEY, CDR2 SVGEGT. The CDR3, as DNA: TGTGCCAGCAGTTACTCGGAACCAGAAGCTTTCTTT. The encoded protein is CASSYSEPEAFF.

J is TRBJ2-7 and V is TRBV20-1; possible D gene TRBD2, 6 bases. The germline V and J ends were trimmed by 6 bases and 1 base, with 10 bases remaining between them. Germline values: CDR1 DFQATT, CDR2 SNEGSKA (reference sequence). This CDR3 region has 12 residues. CDR3 loop: CSAVAGSYEQYF. CDR3 bases: TGCAGTGCGGTCGCGGGGTCCTACGAGCAGTACTTC.

This clonotype came up many times. The chain uses TRBV18 and TRBJ2-7; tentative D call: TRBD2 (5 bases). The CDR3 is made up of 17 amino acids. V lost 2 bases and J lost 0, with 17 bases in between. Per the germline V gene, CDR1 is KGHSH and CDR2 is LQKENI. The CDR3 DNA sequence: TGTGCCAGCTCACCAATTGAAGTAGCGTCAAGCTCCTACGAGCAGTACTTC. It translates to CASSPIEVASSSYEQYF.